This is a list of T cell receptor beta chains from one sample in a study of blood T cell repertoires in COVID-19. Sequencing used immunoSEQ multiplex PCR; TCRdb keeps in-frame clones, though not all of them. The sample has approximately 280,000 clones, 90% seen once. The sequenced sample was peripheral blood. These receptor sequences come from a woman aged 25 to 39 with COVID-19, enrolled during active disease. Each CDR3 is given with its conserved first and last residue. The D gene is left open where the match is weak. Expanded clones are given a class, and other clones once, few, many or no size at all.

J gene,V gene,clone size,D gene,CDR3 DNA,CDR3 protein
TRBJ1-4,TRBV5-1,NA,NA,TGCGCCAGCAGCAAAGACCTGACAGAGACTAATGAAAAACTGTTTTTT,CASSKDLTETNEKLFF
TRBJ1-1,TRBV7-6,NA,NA,TGTGCCAGCACCCTCGAGGCGGGGGGTCACACTGAAGCTTTCTTT,CASTLEAGGHTEAFF
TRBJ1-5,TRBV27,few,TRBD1,TGTGCCAGCAGTTTAGAAGGGGGCGGCCGTCAGCCCCAGCATTTT,CASSLEGGGRQPQHF
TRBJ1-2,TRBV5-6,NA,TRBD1,TGTGCCAGCAGCCCCACAGGGGTGGGCTACACCTTC,CASSPTGVGYTF
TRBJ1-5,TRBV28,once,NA,TGTGCCGGCACCAGTCATAGCAATCAGCCCCAGCATTTT,CAGTSHSNQPQHF
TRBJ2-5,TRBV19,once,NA,TGTGCCAGTAGTATGGACATCTGGGCGACCCAGTACTTC,CASSMDIWATQYF
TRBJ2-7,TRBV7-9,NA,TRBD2,TGTGCCAGCACAAACGCGGGGACTAGCGCATCCTACGAGCAGTACTTC,CASTNAGTSASYEQYF
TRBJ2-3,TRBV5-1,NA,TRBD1,TGCGCCAGCAGCGTACAGGGGGGAGATACGCAGTATTTT,CASSVQGGDTQYF
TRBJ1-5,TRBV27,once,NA,TGTGCCAGCGCCGGTGGGGGGGTGGTGAGCAATCAGCCCCAGCATTTT,CASAGGGVVSNQPQHF
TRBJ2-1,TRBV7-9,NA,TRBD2,TGTGCCAGCAGCCTAGCGGACTCTTATTACAATGAGCAGTTCTTC,CASSLADSYYNEQFF
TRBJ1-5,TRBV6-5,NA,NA,TGTGCCAGCAGTTATCTCCGGGGTCAGCCCCAGCATTTT,CASSYLRGQPQHF
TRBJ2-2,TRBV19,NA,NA,TGTGCCAGTCGCTTGGGACTTCAGAACACCGGGGAGCTGTTTTTT,CASRLGLQNTGELFF
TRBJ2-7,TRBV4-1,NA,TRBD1,TGCGCCAGCAGCCAAGATGAAGGGACAGGGGGCTACGAGCAGTACTTC,CASSQDEGTGGYEQYF
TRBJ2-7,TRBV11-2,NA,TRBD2,TGTGCCAGCAGCTTAGAGGTCATGGGGGGGGTTTACGAGCAGTACTTC,CASSLEVMGGVYEQYF
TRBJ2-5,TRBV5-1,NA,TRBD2,TGCGCCAGCAGCCCAGGACTAGCGGGAGCCCAAGAGACCCAGTACTTC,CASSPGLAGAQETQYF
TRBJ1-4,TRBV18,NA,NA,TGTGCCAGCTCACCGGTGACAGCCACTAATGAAAAACTGTTTTTT,CASSPVTATNEKLFF
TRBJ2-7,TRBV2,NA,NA,TGTGCCAGCAGTCAGGCTGGGTACGAGCAGTACTTC,CASSQAGYEQYF
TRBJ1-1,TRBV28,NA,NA,TGTGCCAGCAGTTTCAGGCGGGTCGCCCCCAACACTGAAGCTTTCTTT,CASSFRRVAPNTEAFF
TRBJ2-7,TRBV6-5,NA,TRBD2,TGTGCCAGCAGTTACGGGACTAGCGGGTCCGAGCAGTACTTC,CASSYGTSGSEQYF
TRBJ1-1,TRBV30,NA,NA,TGTGCCTCAAGGACAGTGAACACTGAAGCTTTCTTT,CASRTVNTEAFF
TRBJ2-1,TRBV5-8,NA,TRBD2,TGTGCCAGCAGCTTAGCGGGAAGGAACAATGAGCAGTTCTTC,CASSLAGRNNEQFF
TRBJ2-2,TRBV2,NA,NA,TGTGCCAGCAGGCCATATACAGGGACGGCCGGGGAGCTGTTTTTT,CASRPYTGTAGELFF
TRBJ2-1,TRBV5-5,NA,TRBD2,TGTGCCAGCAGGACGCGACTAGCGGGAGTTTTTGAGCAGTTCTTC,CASRTRLAGVFEQFF
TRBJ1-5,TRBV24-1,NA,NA,TGTGCCACCAGTGCCTCGGGGTTCGGGCTCGATCAGCCCCAGCATTTT,CATSASGFGLDQPQHF
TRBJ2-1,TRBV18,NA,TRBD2,TGTGCCAGCTCACCATTCCGGGACCAGCGGGGGGTTGAGCAGTTCTTC,CASSPFRDQRGVEQFF
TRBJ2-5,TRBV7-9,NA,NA,TGTGCCAGCAGCTTAGATGGGCCTCAAGAGACCCAGTACTTC,CASSLDGPQETQYF
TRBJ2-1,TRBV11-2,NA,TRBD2,TGTGCCAGCAGCTTATCTGGCGGGAGCAGCTACAATGAGCAGTTCTTC,CASSLSGGSSYNEQFF
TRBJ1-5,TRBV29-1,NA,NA,TGCAGCGTGCGGGACAGCAATCAGCCCCAGCATTTT,CSVRDSNQPQHF
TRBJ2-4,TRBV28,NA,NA,TGTGCCACCCGCACCTCTCCACGGAACATTCAGTACTTC,CATRTSPRNIQYF
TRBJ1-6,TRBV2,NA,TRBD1,TGTGCCAGCAGGGACAGGGGGATGGGGTCACCCCTCCACTTT,CASRDRGMGSPLHF
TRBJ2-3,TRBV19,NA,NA,TGTGCCAGTAGTGGACTCCTAGGGATCGATACGCAGTATTTT,CASSGLLGIDTQYF
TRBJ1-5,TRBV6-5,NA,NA,TGTGCCAGCAGAGGGGCAGCTATCAATCAGCCCCAGCATTTT,CASRGAAINQPQHF
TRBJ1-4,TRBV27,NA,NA,TGTGCCAGCAGACCGAACAGTGTCTCAACTAATGAAAAACTGTTTTTT,CASRPNSVSTNEKLFF